The entry below gives a single TCR beta chain sequence along with its context. The data are from a study of blood T cell repertoires in COVID-19. During active infection, Seattle patients enrolled and were then monitored through disease. The length of the CDR3 is 12 residues. Trimming took off 5 bases at V and 14 bases at J, with 18 bases between the two ends. In the study's own analysis: Quantification of nucleated cells was approximated via reference gene primer amplification. This table comes from immunoSEQ multiplex PCR, and its TCRdb copy is limited to in-frame clones, with some not included. V, J and clone size are those of that table, while D and trimming were read from the DNA. The sample shows approximately 140,000 clones, around 89% of them seen only once.

The sequence came from a human donor with COVID-19, enrolled during active disease. The donor label of this sample is uncertain. Sample: peripheral blood. This sequence joins TRBV12-3 or TRBV12-4 and TRBJ1-2; tentative D call: TRBD1 (5 bases). Written as DNA, the CDR3 is TGTGCCAGCAGTCCTGCCTGGGGGGTAAGAACCTTC. Its translation is CASSPAWGVRTF.